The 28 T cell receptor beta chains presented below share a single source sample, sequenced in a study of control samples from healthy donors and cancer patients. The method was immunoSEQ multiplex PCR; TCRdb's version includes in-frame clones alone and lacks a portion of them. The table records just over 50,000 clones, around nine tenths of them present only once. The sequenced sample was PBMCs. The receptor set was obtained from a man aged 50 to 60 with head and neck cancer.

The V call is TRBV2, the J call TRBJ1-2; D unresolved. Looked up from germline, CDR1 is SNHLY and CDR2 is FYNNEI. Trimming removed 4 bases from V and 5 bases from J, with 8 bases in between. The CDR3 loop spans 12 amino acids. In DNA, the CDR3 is TGTGCCAGCAGTGTTATGGAGTATGGCTACACCTTC. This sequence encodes CASSVMEYGYTF.

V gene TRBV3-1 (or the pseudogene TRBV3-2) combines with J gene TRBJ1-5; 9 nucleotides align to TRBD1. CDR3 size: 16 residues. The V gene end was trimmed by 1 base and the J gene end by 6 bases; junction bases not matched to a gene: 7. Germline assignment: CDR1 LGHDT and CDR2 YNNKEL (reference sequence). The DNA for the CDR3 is TGTGCCAGCAGCCAAGGGGCTTTACAGGGGGCTCAGCCCCAGCATTTT. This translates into CASSQGALQGAQPQHF.

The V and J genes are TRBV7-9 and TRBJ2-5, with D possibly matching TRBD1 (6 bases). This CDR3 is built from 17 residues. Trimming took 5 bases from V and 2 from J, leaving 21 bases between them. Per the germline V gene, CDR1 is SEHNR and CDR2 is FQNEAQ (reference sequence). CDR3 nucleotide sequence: TGTGCCAGCAGCCTCGACAACTCCGGGACATTTCAAGAGACCCAGTACTTC. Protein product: CASSLDNSGTFQETQYF.

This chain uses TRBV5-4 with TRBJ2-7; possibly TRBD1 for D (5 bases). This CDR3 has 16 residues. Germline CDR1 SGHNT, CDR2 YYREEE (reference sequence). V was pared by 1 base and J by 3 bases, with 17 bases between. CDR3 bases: TGTGCCAGCAGCTTGTATCCGAGACAGCGATACTACGAGCAGTACTTC. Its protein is CASSLYPRQRYYEQYF.

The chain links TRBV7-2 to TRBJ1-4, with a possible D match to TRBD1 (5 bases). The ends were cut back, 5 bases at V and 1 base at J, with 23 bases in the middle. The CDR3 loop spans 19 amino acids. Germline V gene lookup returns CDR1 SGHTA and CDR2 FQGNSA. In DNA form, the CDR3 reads TGTGCCAGCAGCCCAAACCGACAGCCTTTTTACCTAACTAATGAAAAACTGTTTTTT. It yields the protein CASSPNRQPFYLTNEKLFF. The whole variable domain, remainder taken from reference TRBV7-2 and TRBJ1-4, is GAGVSQSPSNKVTEKGKDVELRCDPISGHTALYWYRQSLGQGLEFLIYFQGNSAPDKSGLPSDRFSAERTGGSVSTLTIQRTQQEDSAVYLCASSPNRQPFYLTNEKLFFGSGTQLSVL.

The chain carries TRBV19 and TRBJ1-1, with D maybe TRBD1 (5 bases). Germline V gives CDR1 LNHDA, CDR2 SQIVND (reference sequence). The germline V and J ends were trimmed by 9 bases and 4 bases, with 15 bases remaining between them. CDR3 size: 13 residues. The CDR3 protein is CASLRGWGTEAFF. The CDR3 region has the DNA TGTGCCAGCCTACGGGGCTGGGGCACTGAAGCTTTCTTT.

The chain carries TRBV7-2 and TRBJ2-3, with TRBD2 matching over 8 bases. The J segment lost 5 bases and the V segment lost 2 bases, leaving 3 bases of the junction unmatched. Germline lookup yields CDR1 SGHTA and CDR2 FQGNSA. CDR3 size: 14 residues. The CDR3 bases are TGTGCCAGCAGCTTAACTAGCGGACAAGATACGCAGTATTTT. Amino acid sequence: CASSLTSGQDTQYF.

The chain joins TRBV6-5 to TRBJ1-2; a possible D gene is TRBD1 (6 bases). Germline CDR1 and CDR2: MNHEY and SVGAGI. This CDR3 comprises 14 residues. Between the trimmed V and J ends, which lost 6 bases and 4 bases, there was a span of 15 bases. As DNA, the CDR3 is TGTGCCAGCAGCGGGGGGGCGGTAGGCTATGGCTACACCTTC. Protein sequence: CASSGGAVGYGYTF.

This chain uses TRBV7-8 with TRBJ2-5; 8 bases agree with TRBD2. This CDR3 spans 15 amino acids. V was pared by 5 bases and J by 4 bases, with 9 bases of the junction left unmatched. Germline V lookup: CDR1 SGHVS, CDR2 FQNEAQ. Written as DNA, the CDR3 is TGTGCCAGCAGCCCGCCATTACGGGAGGGAGAGACCCAGTACTTC. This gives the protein CASSPPLREGETQYF.

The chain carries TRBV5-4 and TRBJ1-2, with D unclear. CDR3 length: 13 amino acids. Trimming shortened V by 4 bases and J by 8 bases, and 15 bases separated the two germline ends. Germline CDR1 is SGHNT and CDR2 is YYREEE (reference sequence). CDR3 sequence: CASSAPRAFGYTF. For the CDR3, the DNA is TGTGCCAGCAGCGCCCCCCGGGCGTTCGGCTACACCTTC.

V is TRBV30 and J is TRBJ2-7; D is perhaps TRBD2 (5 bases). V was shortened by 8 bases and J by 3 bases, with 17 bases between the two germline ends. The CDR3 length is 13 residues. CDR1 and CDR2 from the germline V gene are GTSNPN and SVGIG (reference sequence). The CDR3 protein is CASRLGAGYEQYF. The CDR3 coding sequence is TGTGCCAGCAGGTTGGGTGCGGGCTACGAGCAGTACTTC.

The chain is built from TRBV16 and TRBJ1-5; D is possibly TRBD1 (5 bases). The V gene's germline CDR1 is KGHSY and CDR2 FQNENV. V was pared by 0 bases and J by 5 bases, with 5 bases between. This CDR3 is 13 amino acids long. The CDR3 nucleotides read TGTGCCAGCAGCCAATCAGGGGATCAGCCCCAGCATTTT. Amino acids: CASSQSGDQPQHF.

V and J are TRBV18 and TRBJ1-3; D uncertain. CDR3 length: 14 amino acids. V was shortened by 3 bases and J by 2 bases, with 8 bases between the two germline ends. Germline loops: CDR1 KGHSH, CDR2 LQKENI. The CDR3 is CASSPGGTGNTIYF. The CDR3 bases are TGTGCCAGCTCACCCGGTGGAACTGGAAACACCATATATTTT.

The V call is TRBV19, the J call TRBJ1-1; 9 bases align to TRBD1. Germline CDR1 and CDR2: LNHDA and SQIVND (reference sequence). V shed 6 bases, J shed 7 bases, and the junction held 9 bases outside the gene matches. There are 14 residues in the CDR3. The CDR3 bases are TGTGCCAGTAGGTTCTACAGGGGGCAAAGTGAAGCTTTCTTT. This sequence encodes CASRFYRGQSEAFF.

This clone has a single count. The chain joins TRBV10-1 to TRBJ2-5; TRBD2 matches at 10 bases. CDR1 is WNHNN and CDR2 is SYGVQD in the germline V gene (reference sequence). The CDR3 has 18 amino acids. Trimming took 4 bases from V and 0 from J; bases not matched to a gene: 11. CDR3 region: CASSGGPSGGRYQETQYF. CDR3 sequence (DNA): TGCGCCAGCAGTGGGGGGCCTAGCGGGGGCCGCTACCAAGAGACCCAGTACTTC.

The CDR3 sequence: CASRKINQQGAGQPQHF. The CDR3 nucleotides read TGTGCCAGCAGGAAGATAAACCAACAGGGGGCAGGGCAGCCCCAGCATTTT. The rearrangement uses TRBV6-4 and TRBJ1-5; 9 nucleotides line up with TRBD1. The CDR3 is made up of 17 amino acids. CDR1 and CDR2 (germline): MRHNA, SNTAGT. Losses at the gene ends were 6 bases for V and 7 bases for J; bases not matched to a gene: 16.

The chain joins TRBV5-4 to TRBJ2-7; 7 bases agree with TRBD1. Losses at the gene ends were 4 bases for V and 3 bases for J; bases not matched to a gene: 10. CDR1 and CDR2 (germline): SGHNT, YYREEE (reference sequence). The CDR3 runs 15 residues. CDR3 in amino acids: CASSPSRGQNYEQYF. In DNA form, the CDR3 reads TGTGCCAGCAGCCCCTCGAGGGGACAGAACTACGAGCAGTACTTC.

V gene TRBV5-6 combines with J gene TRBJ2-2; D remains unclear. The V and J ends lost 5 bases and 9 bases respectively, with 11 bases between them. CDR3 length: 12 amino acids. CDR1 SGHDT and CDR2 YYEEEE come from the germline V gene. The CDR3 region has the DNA TGTGCCAGCAGTCAAGTGCGGAGGGAGCTGTTTTTT. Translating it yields CASSQVRRELFF.

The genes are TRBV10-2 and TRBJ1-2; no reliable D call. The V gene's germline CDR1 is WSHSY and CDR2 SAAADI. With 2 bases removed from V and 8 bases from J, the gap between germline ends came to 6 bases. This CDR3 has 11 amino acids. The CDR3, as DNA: TGCGCCAGCAGTGAGGCCAGCGGCTACACCTTC. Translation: CASSEASGYTF.

The CDR3 sequence: CACDYRGRTDTQYF. The CDR3 DNA sequence: TGTGCCTGCGATTACAGGGGGCGCACAGATACGCAGTATTTT. This chain joins TRBV30 and TRBJ2-3; TRBD1 matches at 9 bases. V lost 6 bases and J lost 1; bases outside the gene matches: 5. The germline V gene has CDR1 GTSNPN and CDR2 SVGIG (reference sequence). The length of the CDR3 is 14 residues.

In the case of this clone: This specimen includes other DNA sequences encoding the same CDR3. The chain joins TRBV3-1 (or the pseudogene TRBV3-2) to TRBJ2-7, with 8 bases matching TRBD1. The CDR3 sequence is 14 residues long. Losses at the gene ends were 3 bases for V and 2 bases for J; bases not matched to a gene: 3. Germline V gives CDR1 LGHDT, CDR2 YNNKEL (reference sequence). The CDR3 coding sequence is TGTGCCAGCAGCCAGGGCAGGGGGCCCTACGAGCAGTACTTC. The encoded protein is CASSQGRGPYEQYF.

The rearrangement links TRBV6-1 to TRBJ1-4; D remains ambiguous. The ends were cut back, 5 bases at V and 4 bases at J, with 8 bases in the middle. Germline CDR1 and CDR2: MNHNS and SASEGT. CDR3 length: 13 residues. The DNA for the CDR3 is TGTGCCAGCAGTCCCGACAATAATGAAAAACTGTTTTTT. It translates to CASSPDNNEKLFF.

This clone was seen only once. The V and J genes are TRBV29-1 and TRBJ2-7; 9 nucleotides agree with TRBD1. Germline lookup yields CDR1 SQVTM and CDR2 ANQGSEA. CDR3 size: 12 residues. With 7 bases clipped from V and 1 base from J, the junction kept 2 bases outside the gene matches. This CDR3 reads CSGGTGSYEQYF. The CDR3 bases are TGCAGCGGGGGGACAGGGTCCTACGAGCAGTACTTC.

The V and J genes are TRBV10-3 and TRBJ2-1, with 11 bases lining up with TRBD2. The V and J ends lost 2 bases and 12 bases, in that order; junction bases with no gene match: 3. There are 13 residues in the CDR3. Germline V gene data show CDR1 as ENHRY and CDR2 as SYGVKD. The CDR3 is CAISEVSGRGQFF. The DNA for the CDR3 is TGTGCCATCAGTGAGGTTAGCGGGAGGGGGCAGTTCTTC.

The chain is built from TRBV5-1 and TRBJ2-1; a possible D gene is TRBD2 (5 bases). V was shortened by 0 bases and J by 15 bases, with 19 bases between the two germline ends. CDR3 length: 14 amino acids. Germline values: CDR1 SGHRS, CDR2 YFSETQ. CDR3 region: CASSLANRADRAFF. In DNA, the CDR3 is TGCGCCAGCAGCTTGGCCAATAGAGCGGACCGGGCGTTCTTC.

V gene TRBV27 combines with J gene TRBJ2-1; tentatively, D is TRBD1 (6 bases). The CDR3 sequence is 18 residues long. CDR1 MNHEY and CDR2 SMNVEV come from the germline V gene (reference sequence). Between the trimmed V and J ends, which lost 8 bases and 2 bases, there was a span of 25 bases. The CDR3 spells CASSQPGTGHGPYNEQFF. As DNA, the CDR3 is TGTGCCAGCTCCCAGCCCGGGACGGGACATGGGCCCTACAATGAGCAGTTCTTC.

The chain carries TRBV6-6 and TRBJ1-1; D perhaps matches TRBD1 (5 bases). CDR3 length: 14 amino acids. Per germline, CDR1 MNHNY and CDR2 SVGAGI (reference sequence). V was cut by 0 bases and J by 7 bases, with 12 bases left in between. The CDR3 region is CASSYSSAGREAFF. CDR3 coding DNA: TGTGCCAGCAGTTACTCGAGTGCAGGGCGTGAAGCTTTCTTT.

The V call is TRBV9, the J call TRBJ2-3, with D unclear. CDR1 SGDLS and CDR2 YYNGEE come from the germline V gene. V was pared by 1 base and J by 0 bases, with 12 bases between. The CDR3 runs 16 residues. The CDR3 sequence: CASSVRAYLSTDTQYF. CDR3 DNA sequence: TGTGCCAGCAGCGTAAGGGCATACCTTAGCACAGATACGCAGTATTTT.